This T cell receptor beta chain was recorded in a study of identical twins. Regarding the study as a whole: Twin-shared out-of-frame alpha sequences showed excess low generation probability.

Each cDNA held unique molecular identifiers, and template switching gave it a universal primer site. TCRdb re-analysed the 5' RACE reads in MiXCR, keeping a single row per CDR3 protein. The sample lists hundreds of thousands of distinct CDR3 sequences, around a tenth occurring once. Germline V CDR1 and CDR2: SGHTA, FQGNSA. This CDR3 contains 13 residues. V was trimmed by 1 base and J by 3 bases, leaving 7 bases between them. There are many counts of this clonotype. The antigen is not known. The source of this sequence is a woman between 18 and 29 years old in good health. What was sequenced was memory (CD45RO+) T cells sorted from blood. The rearrangement uses TRBV7-2 and TRBJ2-7; D gene ambiguous. This CDR3 reads CASSLVTGYEQYF. As DNA, the CDR3 is TGTGCCAGCAGCTTAGTAACCGGCTACGAGCAGTACTTC. Supplemented by reference TRBV7-2 and TRBJ2-7, the full variable domain reads GAGVSQSPSNKVTEKGKDVELRCDPISGHTALYWYRQSLGQGLEFLIYFQGNSAPDKSGLPSDRFSAERTGGSVSTLTIQRTQQEDSAVYLCASSLVTGYEQYFGPGTRLTVT.